These 19 T cell receptor beta chains came from one sample sequenced in a study of spatial heterogeneity in lung cancer. Time point described: sample taken at primary tumor resection. Tumor, nontumor lung or frozen PBMC supplied whole RNA, sequenced without sorting. Each CDR3 protein is one row after TCRdb ran MiXCR on the 5' RACE reads. The repertoire consists of roughly 91,000 distinct CDR3 sequences, with under 25% occurring once and the leading ten covering 5% to 8%. Sequencing used PBMCs, obtained at surgery. These TCRs come from a male donor with early-stage non-small cell lung cancer.

This chain joins TRBV5-6 and TRBJ1-5; D might be TRBD1 (6 bases). The CDR3 runs 16 residues. CDR1 SGHDT and CDR2 YYEEEE come from the germline V gene. The V gene lost 4 bases and the J gene lost 3 bases, with 17 bases spanning the gap. This CDR3 is CASSLGLDSNNQPQHF. The DNA of the CDR3 is TGTGCCAGCAGCCTGGGCCTGGACAGCAACAATCAGCCCCAGCATTTT.

This clonotype was seen a few times. The chain combines TRBV29-1 with TRBJ2-3, with 11 bases matching TRBD2. Germline CDR1 SQVTM, CDR2 ANQGSEA. With V trimmed by 2 bases and J by 3 bases, 4 bases remained unmatched. CDR3 size: 15 residues. CDR3 nucleotides: TGCAGCGTTGAAAGGGGGACTAGCGGAACAGATACGCAGTATTTT. Amino acids: CSVERGTSGTDTQYF.

The chain employs TRBV6-6 and TRBJ2-1, with 10 bases fitting TRBD2. Trimming took 6 bases from V and 4 from J; bases not matched to a gene: 6. The CDR3 runs to 15 residues. The germline V gene has CDR1 MNHNY and CDR2 SVGAGI (reference sequence). Written as DNA, the CDR3 is TGTGCCAGCAGGGCTCTAGCGGGGGCTTACAATGAGCAGTTCTTC. Translated, it gives CASRALAGAYNEQFF.

This clonotype occurred once. V usage is TRBV20-1 and J usage is TRBJ2-3, with TRBD2 matching over 13 bases. CDR3 length: 16 residues. Germline loops: CDR1 DFQATT, CDR2 SNEGSKA (reference sequence). V dropped 5 bases and J dropped 2; count of bases not matched to a gene: 7. This CDR3 reads CSAWTSGGGDTDTQYF. CDR3 coding DNA: TGCAGTGCTTGGACTAGCGGGGGTGGGGACACAGATACGCAGTATTTT.

This clonotype was seen many times. The rearrangement links TRBV7-6 to TRBJ1-1, with D unresolved. The CDR3 sequence is 16 residues long. The V gene's germline CDR1 is SGHVS and CDR2 FNYEAQ. V was cut by 5 bases and J by 0 bases, with 16 bases left in between. CDR3 nucleotides: TGTGCCAGCAGCCTAACTGACACTCTCTTGAACACTGAAGCTTTCTTT. It specifies CASSLTDTLLNTEAFF.

The rearrangement joins TRBV15 to TRBJ2-2; D is perhaps TRBD1 (5 bases). Germline lookup yields CDR1 LNHNV and CDR2 YYDKDF (reference sequence). This CDR3 is built from 16 residues. The V and J ends lost 0 bases and 1 base respectively, with 9 bases between them. The CDR3 bases are TGTGCCACCAGCAGAGATTATGGACAGAACACCGGGGAGCTGTTTTTT. Its translation: CATSRDYGQNTGELFF.

Only a few counts were recorded for this clonotype. The chain couples TRBV9 to TRBJ2-7; 13 bases align to TRBD2. Germline values: CDR1 SGDLS, CDR2 YYNGEE. The CDR3 runs to 16 residues. Germline trimming cut 4 bases from V and 4 bases from J; bases unmatched to any gene: 8. This CDR3 reads CASSTPGLAGEYEQYF. CDR3 DNA: TGTGCCAGCAGCACTCCCGGACTAGCGGGAGAGTACGAGCAGTACTTC.

The V and J genes are TRBV4-3 and TRBJ1-1, with no clear D. This CDR3 spans 16 amino acids. Germline CDR1 LGHNA, CDR2 YSLEER. V was clipped by 0 bases and J by 4 bases, with 15 bases between them. The CDR3 DNA reads TGCGCCAGCAGCCAAGATACCGCCTTGACTGGCACTGAAGCTTTCTTT. It specifies CASSQDTALTGTEAFF.

This clonotype was seen repeatedly, ten times or more. The chain has TRBV5-1 and TRBJ1-2; the match to TRBD1 covers 10 bases. This CDR3 spans 15 amino acids. Germline V gives CDR1 SGHRS, CDR2 YFSETQ. V dropped 2 bases and J dropped 4; count of bases not matched to a gene: 5. CDR3 coding DNA: TGCGCCAGCAGCTTATCCGGGACAGGGGTCTATGGCTACACCTTC. Translating gives CASSLSGTGVYGYTF. The full variable domain, completed using reference TRBV5-1 and TRBJ1-2, is KAGVTQTPRYLIKTRGQQVTLSCSPISGHRSVSWYQQTPGQGLQFLFEYFSETQRNKGNFPGRFSGRQFSNSRSEMNVSTLELGDSALYLCASSLSGTGVYGYTFGSGTRLTVV.

This chain joins TRBV7-2 and TRBJ1-6, with 8 bases lining up with TRBD1. Germline V gene lookup returns CDR1 SGHTA and CDR2 FQGNSA. V lost 5 bases, J lost 6 bases, and 6 bases stayed unmatched. This CDR3 is built from 15 residues. CDR3 residues: CASSLKDRVNSPLHF. The CDR3 DNA follows: TGTGCCAGCAGCCTCAAGGACAGGGTTAATTCACCCCTCCACTTT.

V is TRBV7-2 and J is TRBJ2-5; D is possibly TRBD2 (5 bases). The CDR3 is 14 amino acids. Trimming shortened V by 6 bases and J by 5 bases, and 16 bases separated the two germline ends. Germline V gives CDR1 SGHTA, CDR2 FQGNSA. CDR3 sequence reads: CASSIQVSGETQYF. CDR3 DNA sequence: TGTGCCAGCAGTATTCAAGTCTCGGGGGAGACCCAGTACTTC. The whole variable domain, filled in from reference TRBV7-2 and TRBJ2-5, reads GAGVSQSPSNKVTEKGKDVELRCDPISGHTALYWYRQSLGQGLEFLIYFQGNSAPDKSGLPSDRFSAERTGGSVSTLTIQRTQQEDSAVYLCASSIQVSGETQYFGPGTRLLVL.

The chain combines TRBV5-1 with TRBJ2-1, with 7 bases that match TRBD1. V shed 0 bases and J 3 bases; nucleotides not matched to a gene: 3. Germline loops: CDR1 SGHRS, CDR2 YFSETQ. The length of the CDR3 is 15 residues. Here the CDR3 reads CASSLDGTVYNEQFF. CDR3 coding DNA: TGCGCCAGCAGCTTGGATGGGACAGTCTACAATGAGCAGTTCTTC.

The table lists this clonotype with a few counts. This rearrangement joins TRBV28 to TRBJ2-3; 7 positions match TRBD2. The CDR3 extends over 15 amino acids. Trimming removed 2 bases from V and 4 bases from J; junction bases left unmatched: 6. Germline V lookup: CDR1 MDHEN, CDR2 SYDVKM. CDR3: CASSLGGSGADTQYF. DNA for the CDR3: TGTGCCAGCAGTTTAGGAGGGAGCGGGGCAGATACGCAGTATTTT.

The CDR3 is CASRGTGDASPLHF. In DNA form, the CDR3 reads TGTGCCAGCAGGGGGACAGGGGACGCTTCACCCCTCCACTTT. The chain joins TRBV2 to TRBJ1-6; TRBD1 aligns across 10 bases. V gave up 6 bases and J gave up 9 bases; unmatched junction bases: 5. Per the germline V gene, CDR1 is SNHLY and CDR2 is FYNNEI. The CDR3 is 14 residues long. The variable domain in full, completed from reference TRBV2 and TRBJ1-6, reads EPEVTQTPSHQVTQMGQEVILRCVPISNHLYFYWYRQILGQKVEFLVSFYNNEISEKSEIFDDQFSVERPDGSNFTLKIRSTKLEDSAMYFCASRGTGDASPLHFGNGTRLTVT.

This clonotype was found once. The V and J genes are TRBV29-1 and TRBJ2-7; 11 bases align to TRBD1. This CDR3 is 13 amino acids long. The V and J ends lost 3 bases and 3 bases, in that order; junction bases with no gene match: 1. In germline, CDR1 is SQVTM, CDR2 ANQGSEA. The CDR3 reads CSVEGQGGYEQYF. CDR3 nucleotides: TGCAGCGTTGAGGGACAGGGGGGCTACGAGCAGTACTTC.

This clonotype was seen more than once but under ten times. The chain recombines TRBV6-6 with TRBJ2-3, with a tentative D call TRBD2 (7 bases). The germline gives CDR1 MNHNY, CDR2 SVGAGI (reference sequence). Trimming cost V 7 bases and J 1 base, with 15 bases left between them. This CDR3 is built from 15 residues. CDR3 in amino acids: CASILGGGGTDTQYF. The CDR3 DNA sequence: TGTGCCAGCATCCTAGGGGGGGGAGGCACAGATACGCAGTATTTT.

This clonotype has at least ten counts. The chain couples TRBV12-3 or TRBV12-4 to TRBJ1-5; 9 bases line up with TRBD1. The trim removed 4 bases at V and 4 bases at J, leaving 2 bases unmatched. This CDR3 spans 14 amino acids. The CDR3 sequence: CASSWGTGNQPQHF. The CDR3 DNA sequence: TGTGCCAGCAGTTGGGGGACAGGGAATCAGCCCCAGCATTTT.

This chain connects TRBV2 to TRBJ1-5, with 8 bases lining up with TRBD1. The CDR3 has 15 amino acids. The germline CDR1 and CDR2 sequences are SNHLY and FYNNEI. V was clipped by 6 bases and J by 3 bases; unmatched bases: 7. CDR3 protein: CASSPRDRFNQPQHF. The CDR3 coding sequence is TGTGCCAGCAGCCCCCGGGACAGGTTCAATCAGCCCCAGCATTTT.

This clonotype was seen more than once but under ten times. The chain is built from TRBV28 and TRBJ1-4; TRBD1 is a possible D gene (6 bases). The CDR3 loop spans 13 amino acids. Germline CDR1 MDHEN, CDR2 SYDVKM. V dropped 10 bases and J dropped 8 bases, with 17 bases sitting between them. Written as DNA, the CDR3 is TGTGCCACTTCGGGGGCCGGGGCGGAAAAACTGTTTTTT. Encoded protein: CATSGAGAEKLFF.